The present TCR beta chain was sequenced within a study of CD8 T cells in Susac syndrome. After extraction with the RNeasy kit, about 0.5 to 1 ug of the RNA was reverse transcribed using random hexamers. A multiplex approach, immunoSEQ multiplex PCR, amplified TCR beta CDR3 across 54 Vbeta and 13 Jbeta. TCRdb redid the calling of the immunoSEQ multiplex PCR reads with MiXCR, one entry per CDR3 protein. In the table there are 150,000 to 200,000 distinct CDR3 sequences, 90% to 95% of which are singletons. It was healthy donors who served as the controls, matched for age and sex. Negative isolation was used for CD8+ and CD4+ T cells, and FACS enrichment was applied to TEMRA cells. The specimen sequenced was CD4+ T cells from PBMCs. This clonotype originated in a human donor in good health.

The CDR3: CSAPRTGSYEQYF. CDR3 DNA: TGCAGTGCTCCCCGAACCGGCTCCTACGAGCAGTACTTC. The V gene is TRBV20-1, the J gene TRBJ2-7; D not certain. V was trimmed by 5 bases and J by 0 bases, leaving 11 bases between them. CDR3 length equals 13 residues. Germline V gene data show CDR1 as DFQATT and CDR2 as SNEGSKA (reference sequence).